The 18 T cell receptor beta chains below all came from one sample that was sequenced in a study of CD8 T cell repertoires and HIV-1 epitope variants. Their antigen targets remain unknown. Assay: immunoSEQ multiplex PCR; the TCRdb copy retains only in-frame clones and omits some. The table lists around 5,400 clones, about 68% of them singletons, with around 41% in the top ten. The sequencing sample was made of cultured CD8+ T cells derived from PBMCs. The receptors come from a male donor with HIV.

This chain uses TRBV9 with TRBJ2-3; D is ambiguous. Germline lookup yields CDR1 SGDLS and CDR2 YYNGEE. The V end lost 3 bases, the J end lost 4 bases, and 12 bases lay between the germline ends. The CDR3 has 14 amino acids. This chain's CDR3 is CASSEYRDSDTQYF. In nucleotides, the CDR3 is TGTGCCAGCAGCGAGTACAGAGATTCAGATACGCAGTATTTT.

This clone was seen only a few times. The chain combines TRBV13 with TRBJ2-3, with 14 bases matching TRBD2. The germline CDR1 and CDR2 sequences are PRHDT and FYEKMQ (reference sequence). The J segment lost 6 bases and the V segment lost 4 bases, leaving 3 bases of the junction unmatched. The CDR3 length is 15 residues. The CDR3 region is CASSSRTSGRDTQYF. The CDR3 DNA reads TGTGCCAGCAGCTCCCGGACTAGCGGGAGGGATACGCAGTATTTT.

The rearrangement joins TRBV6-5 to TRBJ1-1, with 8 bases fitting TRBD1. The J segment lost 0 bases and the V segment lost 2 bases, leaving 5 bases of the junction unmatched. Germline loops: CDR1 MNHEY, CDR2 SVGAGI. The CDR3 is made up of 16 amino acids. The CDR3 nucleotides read TGTGCCAGCAGTTACGCGAACAGGGGGATGAACACTGAAGCTTTCTTT. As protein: CASSYANRGMNTEAFF.

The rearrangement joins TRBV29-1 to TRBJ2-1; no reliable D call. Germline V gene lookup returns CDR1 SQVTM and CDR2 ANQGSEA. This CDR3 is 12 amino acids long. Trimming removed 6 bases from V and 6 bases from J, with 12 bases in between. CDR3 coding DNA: TGCAGCGTCCTCCAAAGGGCCAATGAGCAGTTCTTC. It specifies CSVLQRANEQFF.

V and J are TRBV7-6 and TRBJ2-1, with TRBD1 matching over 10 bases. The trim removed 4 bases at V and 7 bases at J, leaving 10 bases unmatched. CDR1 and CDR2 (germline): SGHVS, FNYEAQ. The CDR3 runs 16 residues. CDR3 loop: CASSSTRQGALNEQFF. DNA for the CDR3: TGTGCCAGCAGCTCGACTAGACAGGGGGCATTAAATGAGCAGTTCTTC.

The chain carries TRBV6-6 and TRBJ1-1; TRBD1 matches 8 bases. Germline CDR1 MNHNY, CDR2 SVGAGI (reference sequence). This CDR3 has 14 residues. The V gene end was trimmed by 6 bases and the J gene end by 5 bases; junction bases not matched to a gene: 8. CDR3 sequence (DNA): TGTGCCAGCAGCCTCGGACAGGGATTGACTGAAGCTTTCTTT. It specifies CASSLGQGLTEAFF.

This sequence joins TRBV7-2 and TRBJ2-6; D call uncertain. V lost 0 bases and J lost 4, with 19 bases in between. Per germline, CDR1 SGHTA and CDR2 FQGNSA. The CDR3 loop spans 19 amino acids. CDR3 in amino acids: CASSLAKSSARLGANVLTF. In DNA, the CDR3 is TGTGCCAGCAGCTTAGCTAAATCCTCCGCCAGGTTAGGGGCCAACGTCCTGACTTTC.

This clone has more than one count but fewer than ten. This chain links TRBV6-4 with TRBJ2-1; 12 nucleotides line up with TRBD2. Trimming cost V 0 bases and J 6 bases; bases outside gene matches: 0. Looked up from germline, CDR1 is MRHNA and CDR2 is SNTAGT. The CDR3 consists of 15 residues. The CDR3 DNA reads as TGTGCCAGCAGTGACTCGACTAGCGGGAGCAATGAGCAGTTCTTC. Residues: CASSDSTSGSNEQFF.

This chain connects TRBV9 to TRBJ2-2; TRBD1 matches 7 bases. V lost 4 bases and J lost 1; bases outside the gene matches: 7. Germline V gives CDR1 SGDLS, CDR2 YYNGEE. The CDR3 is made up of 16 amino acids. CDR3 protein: CASSQDRIQNTGELFF. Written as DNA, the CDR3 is TGTGCCAGCAGCCAGGACAGGATCCAGAACACCGGGGAGCTGTTTTTT.

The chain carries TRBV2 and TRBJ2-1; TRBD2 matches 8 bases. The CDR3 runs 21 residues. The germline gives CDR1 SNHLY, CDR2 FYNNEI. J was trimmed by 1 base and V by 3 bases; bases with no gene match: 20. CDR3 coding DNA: TGTGCCAGCAGTGAGGGTAGAACGGCTAGCGGGCCCCTCTGGTCCTACAATGAGCAGTTCTTC. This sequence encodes CASSEGRTASGPLWSYNEQFF.

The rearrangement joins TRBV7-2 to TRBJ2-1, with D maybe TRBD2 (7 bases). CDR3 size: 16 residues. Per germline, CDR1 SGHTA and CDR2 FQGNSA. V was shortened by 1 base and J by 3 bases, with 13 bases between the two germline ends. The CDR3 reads CASSLDSGTRYNEQFF. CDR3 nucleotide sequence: TGTGCCAGCAGCTTAGACAGCGGGACACGCTACAATGAGCAGTTCTTC.

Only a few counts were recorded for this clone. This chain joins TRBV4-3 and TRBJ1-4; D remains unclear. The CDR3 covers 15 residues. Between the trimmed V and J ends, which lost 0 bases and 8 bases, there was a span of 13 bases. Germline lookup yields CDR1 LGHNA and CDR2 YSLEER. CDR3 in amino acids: CASSQETEEEEKLFF. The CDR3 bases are TGCGCCAGCAGCCAAGAGACCGAAGAGGAAGAAAAACTGTTTTTT.

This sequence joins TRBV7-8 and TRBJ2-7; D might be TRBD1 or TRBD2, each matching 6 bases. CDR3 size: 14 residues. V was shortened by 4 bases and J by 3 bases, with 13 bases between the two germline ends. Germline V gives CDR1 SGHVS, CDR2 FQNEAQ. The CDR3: CASSSRGDFYEQYF. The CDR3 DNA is TGTGCCAGCAGCTCTAGGGGGGACTTCTACGAGCAGTACTTC. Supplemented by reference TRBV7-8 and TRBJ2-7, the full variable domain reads GAGVSQSPRYKVAKRGQDVALRCDPISGHVSLFWYQQALGQGPEFLTYFQNEAQLDKSGLPSDRFFAERPEGSVSTLKIQRTQQEDSAVYLCASSSRGDFYEQYFGPGTRLTVT.

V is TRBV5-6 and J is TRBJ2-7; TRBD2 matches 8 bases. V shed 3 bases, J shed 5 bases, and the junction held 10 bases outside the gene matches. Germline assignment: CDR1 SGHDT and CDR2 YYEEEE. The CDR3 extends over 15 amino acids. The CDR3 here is CASSYRTGGPDEQYF. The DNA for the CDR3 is TGTGCCAGCAGCTACCGGACGGGAGGGCCTGACGAGCAGTACTTC.

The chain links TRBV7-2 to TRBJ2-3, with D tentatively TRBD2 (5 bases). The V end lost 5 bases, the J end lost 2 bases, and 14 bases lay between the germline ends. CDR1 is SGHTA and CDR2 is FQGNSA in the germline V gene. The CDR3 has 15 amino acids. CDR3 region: CASSPTRAATDTQYF. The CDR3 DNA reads TGTGCCAGCAGCCCCACTAGGGCTGCCACAGATACGCAGTATTTT.

CDR3 sequence reads: CASSFAGLGTDTQYF. The CDR3 region has the DNA TGTGCCAGCAGTTTCGCCGGGTTGGGCACAGATACGCAGTATTTT. This chain joins TRBV28 and TRBJ2-3; no definite D call. Deletions cut 3 bases from V and 1 base from J, with 11 bases between. This CDR3 is built from 15 residues. Germline CDR1 is MDHEN and CDR2 is SYDVKM.

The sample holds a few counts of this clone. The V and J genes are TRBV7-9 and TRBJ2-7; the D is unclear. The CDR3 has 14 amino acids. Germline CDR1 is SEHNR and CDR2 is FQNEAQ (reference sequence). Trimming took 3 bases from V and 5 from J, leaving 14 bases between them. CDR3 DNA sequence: TGTGCCAGCAGCTTGATAGGGAAAGTCAACGAGCAGTACTTC. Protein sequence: CASSLIGKVNEQYF.

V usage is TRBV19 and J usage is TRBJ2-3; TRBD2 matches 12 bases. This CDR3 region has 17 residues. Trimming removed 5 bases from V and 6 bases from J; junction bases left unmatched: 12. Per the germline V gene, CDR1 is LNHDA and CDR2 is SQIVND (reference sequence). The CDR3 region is CASSLVGLAGGPDTQYF. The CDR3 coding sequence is TGTGCCAGTAGTCTCGTCGGGCTAGCGGGAGGGCCCGATACGCAGTATTTT.